This paragraph reports one T cell receptor beta chain. This clonotype was counted only a few times. Its recognized antigen is unknown. There are no base qualities to consult, and no much larger clone falls within one base. The data were taken from a study of vaccination and CD4 T cells after COVID-19 (dated by TCRdb to 2022 to 2024). Looking at the study overall: Convalescent patients had a positive SARS-CoV-2 result on nasal swab PCR, and of these patients, fewer than ten had mild disease and one had severe disease. The convalescent cohort included six males and four females, with two Hispanic individuals, seven Caucasians, two Asians and one multiracial person. Participants got two doses of the Pfizer-BioNTech BNT162b2 vaccine (n=8) or two doses of the Moderna mRNA-1273 vaccine (n=2). Post-COVID blood samples from convalescent patients were collected a median of 101 days after diagnosis, with a range of 35 to 161 days. Post-vaccine blood samples were taken a median of around 70 days after the second vaccine dose, with a range of roughly 13 to 250 days. Culture stimuli were overlapping spike peptide pools from SARS-CoV-2 and from the common cold coronaviruses HCoV-NL63, HCoV-OC43 and HCoV-229E. Control cultures received a CEFX viral epitope pool as the positive control, an HIV-1 Nef peptide pool as the negative control, or no peptide. The spike-specific CD4+ TCR repertoire was compared before and after mRNA vaccination in ten to eleven COVID-19 convalescent patients and a few infection-naive healthy vaccine recipients.

The investigation overall reported the following: The median count of SARS-CoV-2-reactive clonotypes went up from approximately 20 after infection to 38 after vaccination, although the change was not significant. Nearly all vaccine-specific clones in convalescent patients (304 of 307) were mono-reactive for SARS-CoV-2 spike rather than cross-reactive with common cold coronaviruses. The number of convalescent patients in the study was relatively small, and the study did not examine early timepoints following natural infection. In convalescent patients, a median about 90% of post-vaccine SARS-CoV-2-reactive clones were detected only after vaccination, and vaccine-specific priming was suggested by this finding.

This specimen's treatment or condition label, interpreted: approximately 9-day PBMC culture with coronavirus spike peptide pools or control peptides (ViraFEST assay). The ViraFEST assay, used in the study, expanded antigen-specific T cells with peptide pools and then identified the expanded clonotypes through TCR sequencing. The convalescent patients' positive SARS-CoV-2 PCR tests fell between March and December 2020, which was before the Alpha, Beta and Delta variants emerged in the United States. PBMCs were cultured at a few million per well in IMDM supplemented with approximately 5% human AB serum and about 9.6 IU/ml IL-2, with approximately 10 ug/ml peptide pools added. On days 3 and 7, half of the culture medium was replaced with fresh IL-2-containing medium. After about 10 days of culture, CD4+ T cells were isolated by negative selection using the EasySep CD4+ T cell isolation kit. Ficoll-Paque Plus gradient centrifugation was used to isolate PBMCs from whole blood, and the isolated PBMCs were then either used fresh or cryopreserved at -140C. Culture conditions were generally each tested in triplicate wells.

The CDR3 starts with the cysteine, ends with the phenylalanine, and has 15 residues. Only the CDR3 DNA stays, 45 bases, in frame from base 1. Looking up the germline V gene yields CDR1 SGHTA and CDR2 FQGNSA. V is reduced by 5 bases and J by 3 bases, leaving a spacing of 16 bases between them. The library was prepared using PCR. TCR sequencing of DNA from cultured CD4+ T cells used the Oncomine TCR Beta short-read assay at the Johns Hopkins FTIC core. Genomic DNA was extracted from the cultured CD4+ T cells with the QIAamp micro DNA kit. Oncomine TCR Beta libraries from cultured CD4+ T cells were pooled using unique dual indexes and sequenced on an Illumina iSeq 100. The authors' analysis ran thus. Non-productive sequences were removed, and CDR3s that did not start with C, did not end with F or W, or were shorter than 7 amino acids were discarded. The MANAFEST web application identified antigen-specific clonotypes by comparing peptide-stimulated wells against reference wells and other culture wells. Positive clones required FDR below 0.05, an odds ratio above 5, and productive frequency above 0.1% in at least two of three replicate wells. Cross-reactive clonotypes were defined as significantly expanded in both SARS-CoV-2 spike wells and at least one common cold coronavirus spike condition. Similarity between CDR3 sequences was evaluated in R version 3.6.1 using Levenshtein distances (stringdist) and unrooted phylogenetic trees (ape). The raw public data were reprocessed by TCRdb itself: fastp quality trimming at Q25, MiXCR clonotype calling, in-frame beta chains only. Each entry is one CDR3 protein sequence, shown with its most common DNA and genes. TCRdb's processing, not the authors' own work, is the source of the V and J calls. This sample comprises some 18,000 distinct CDR3 sequences, around half of them detected only once. The ten largest clonotypes hold around 2.5% of the sample.

Sequencing was performed on CD4+ T cells from blood, cultured in vitro, taken after SARS-CoV-2 vaccination. The V and J genes are TRBV7-2 and TRBJ1-2, with a weak D call of TRBD1 (5 bases match). The sequence derives from a human donor who had recovered from COVID-19. The CDR3 reads CASSPEGRRDYGYTF. The DNA is TGTGCCAGCAGCCCCGAGGGCCGCAGGGACTATGGCTACACCTTC. Outside the CDR3, residues come from the reference TRBV7-2 and TRBJ1-2 proteins, so the full variable domain is: GAGVSQSPSNKVTEKGKDVELRCDPISGHTALYWYRQSLGQGLEFLIYFQGNSAPDKSGLPSDRFSAERTGGSVSTLTIQRTQQEDSAVYLCASSPEGRRDYGYTFGSGTRLTVV.